This T cell receptor (beta chain) was captured in a study of CD8+ T cells in alopecia areata. About the study: It was oral tofacitinib, at 5 to 10 mg twice daily, that treated patients received.

The germline V gene has CDR1 MNHEY and CDR2 SMNVEV (reference sequence). Trimming took off 3 bases at V and 7 bases at J, with 9 bases between the two ends. The CDR3 covers 13 residues. Study-wide points: Across lesional scalp, and particularly alopecia totalis/universalis, clonality surpassed that of normal scalp. Sharing of TCRs across patients appeared less clear than in mice, possibly for HLA-related reasons.

A note on this clone: Its antigen remains unknown.

TCR sequencing used cDNA made by reverse transcription of extracted RNA. Assay used: immunoSEQ multiplex PCR; TCRdb lists only in-frame clones, some missing. The sample shows around 7,500 clones, 64% of them seen only once. Those with alopecia areata gave lesional scalp punch biopsies and peripheral blood. The TCR was taken from a human donor with alopecia areata. The chain recombines TRBV27 with TRBJ1-4; D perhaps matches TRBD1 (5 bases). Here the sequenced sample was skin, taken at week 0. The CDR3 DNA is TGTGCCAGCAGTTTTGGGGACGGTGAAAAACTGTTTTTT. Translated, it gives CASSFGDGEKLFF.